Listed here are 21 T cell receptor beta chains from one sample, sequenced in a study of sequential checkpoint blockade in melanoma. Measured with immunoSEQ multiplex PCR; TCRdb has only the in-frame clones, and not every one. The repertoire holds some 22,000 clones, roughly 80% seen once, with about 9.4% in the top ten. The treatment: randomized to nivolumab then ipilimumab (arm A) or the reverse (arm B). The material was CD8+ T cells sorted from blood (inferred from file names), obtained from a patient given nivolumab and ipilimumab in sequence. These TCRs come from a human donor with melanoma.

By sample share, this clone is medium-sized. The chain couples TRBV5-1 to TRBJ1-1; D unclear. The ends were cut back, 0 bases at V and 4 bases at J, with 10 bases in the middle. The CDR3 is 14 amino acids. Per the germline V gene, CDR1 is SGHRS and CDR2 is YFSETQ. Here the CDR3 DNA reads TGCGCCAGCAGCTTGGTTGAGTCTCCCACTGAAGCTTTCTTT. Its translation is CASSLVESPTEAFF.

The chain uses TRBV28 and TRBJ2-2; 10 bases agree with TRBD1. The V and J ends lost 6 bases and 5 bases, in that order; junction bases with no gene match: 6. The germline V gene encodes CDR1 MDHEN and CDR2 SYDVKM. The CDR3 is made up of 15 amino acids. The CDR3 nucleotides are TGTGCCAGCAGCCTAGGACAGGGGGAGACCGGGGAGCTGTTTTTT. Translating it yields CASSLGQGETGELFF.

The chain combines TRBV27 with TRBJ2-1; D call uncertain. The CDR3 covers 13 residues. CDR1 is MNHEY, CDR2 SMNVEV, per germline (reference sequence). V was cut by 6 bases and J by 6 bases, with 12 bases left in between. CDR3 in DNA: TGTGCCAGCAGCTTTGCTCGGAGCAATGAGCAGTTCTTC. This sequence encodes CASSFARSNEQFF.

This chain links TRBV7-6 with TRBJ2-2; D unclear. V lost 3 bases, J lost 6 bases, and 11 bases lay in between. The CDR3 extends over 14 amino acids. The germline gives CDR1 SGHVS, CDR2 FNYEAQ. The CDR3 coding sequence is TGTGCCAGCAGCTTTCTGGAGAGACCCGGGGAGCTGTTTTTT. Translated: CASSFLERPGELFF.

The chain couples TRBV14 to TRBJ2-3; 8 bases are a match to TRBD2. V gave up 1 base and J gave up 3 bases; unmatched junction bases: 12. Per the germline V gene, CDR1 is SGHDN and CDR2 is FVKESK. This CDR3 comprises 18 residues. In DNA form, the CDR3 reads TGTGCCAGCAGCCAAGTTGATTGGTCTGGCGGGAGGACAGATACGCAGTATTTT. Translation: CASSQVDWSGGRTDTQYF. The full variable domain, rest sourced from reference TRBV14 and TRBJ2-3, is EAGVTQFPSHSVIEKGQTVTLRCDPISGHDNLYWYRRVMGKEIKFLLHFVKESKQDESGMPNNRFLAERTGGTYSTLKVQPAELEDSGVYFCASSQVDWSGGRTDTQYFGPGTRLTVL.

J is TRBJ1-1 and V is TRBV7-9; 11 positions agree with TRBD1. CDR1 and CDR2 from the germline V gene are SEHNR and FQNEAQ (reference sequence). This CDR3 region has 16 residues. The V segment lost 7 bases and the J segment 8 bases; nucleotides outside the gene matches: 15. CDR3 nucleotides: TGTGCCAGCACCGCCCGGGACAGGGGGATAGGTGCCGAAGCTTTCTTT. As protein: CASTARDRGIGAEAFF.

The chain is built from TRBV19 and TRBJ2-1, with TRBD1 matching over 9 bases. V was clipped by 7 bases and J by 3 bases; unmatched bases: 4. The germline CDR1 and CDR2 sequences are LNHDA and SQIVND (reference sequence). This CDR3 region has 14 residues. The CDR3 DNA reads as TGTGCCAGTACCGGGACAGGGAGCTACAATGAGCAGTTCTTC. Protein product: CASTGTGSYNEQFF.

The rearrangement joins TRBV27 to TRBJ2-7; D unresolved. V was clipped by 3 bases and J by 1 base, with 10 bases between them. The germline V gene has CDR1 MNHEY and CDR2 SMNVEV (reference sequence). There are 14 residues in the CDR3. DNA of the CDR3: TGTGCCAGCAGTTTCCAAGTCGGTTCCTACGAGCAGTACTTC. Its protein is CASSFQVGSYEQYF.

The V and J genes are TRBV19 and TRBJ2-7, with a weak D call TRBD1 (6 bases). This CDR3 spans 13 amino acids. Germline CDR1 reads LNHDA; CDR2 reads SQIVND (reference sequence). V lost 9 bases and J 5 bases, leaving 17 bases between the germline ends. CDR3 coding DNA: TGTGCCAGCGCACTTACAGGGATCAACGAGCAGTACTTC. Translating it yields CASALTGINEQYF.

The CDR3 sequence: CASSSGESYEQYF. The DNA for the CDR3 is TGTGCCAGTAGCTCAGGGGAATCCTACGAGCAGTACTTC. V is TRBV19 and J is TRBJ2-7, with D perhaps TRBD1 (6 bases). Per the germline V gene, CDR1 is LNHDA and CDR2 is SQIVND (reference sequence). This CDR3 region has 13 residues. Trimming pared 6 bases from V and 1 base from J, leaving 10 bases between.

The CDR3 DNA sequence: TGTGCCAGCAGCCCCGCTGGGACTAGAGGAGGTCGTTATTTT. Protein: CASSPAGTRGGRYF. The chain combines TRBV5-6 with TRBJ2-3, with 8 nucleotides matching TRBD2. The CDR3 has 14 amino acids. V lost 4 bases to trimming and J lost 15 bases; unmatched junction nucleotides: 16. Germline CDR1 and CDR2: SGHDT and YYEEEE.

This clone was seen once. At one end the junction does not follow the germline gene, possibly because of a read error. The CDR3, as DNA: TGTGCCAACAGCTTAGCTATGCTTAGCGGAAACACAGATACGCAGTATTTT. Residues: CANSLAMLSGNTDTQYF. The chain recombines TRBV7-9 with TRBJ2-3, with D perhaps matching TRBD2 (6 bases). The CDR3 is 17 residues long. Germline CDR1 SEHNR, CDR2 FQNEAQ (reference sequence).

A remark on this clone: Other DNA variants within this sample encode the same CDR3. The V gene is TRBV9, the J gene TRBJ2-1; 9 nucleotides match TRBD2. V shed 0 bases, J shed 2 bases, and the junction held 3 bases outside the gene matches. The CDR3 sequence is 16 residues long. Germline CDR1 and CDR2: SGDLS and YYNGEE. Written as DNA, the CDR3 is TGTGCCAGCAGCGTAGCGTTAGCGGGAGCCTACAATGAGCAGTTCTTC. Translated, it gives CASSVALAGAYNEQFF.

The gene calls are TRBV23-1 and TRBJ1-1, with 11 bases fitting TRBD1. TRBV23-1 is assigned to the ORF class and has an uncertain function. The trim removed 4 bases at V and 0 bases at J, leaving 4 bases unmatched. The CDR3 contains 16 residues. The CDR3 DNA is TGCGCCAGCAGTCGCCGGGACAGGGGGATGAACACTGAAGCTTTCTTT. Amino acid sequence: CASSRRDRGMNTEAFF.

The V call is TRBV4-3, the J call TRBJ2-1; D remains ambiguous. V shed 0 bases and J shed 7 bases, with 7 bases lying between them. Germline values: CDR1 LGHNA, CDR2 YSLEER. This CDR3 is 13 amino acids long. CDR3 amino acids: CASSQDSRNEQFF. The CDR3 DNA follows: TGCGCCAGCAGCCAAGATTCCAGAAATGAGCAGTTCTTC.

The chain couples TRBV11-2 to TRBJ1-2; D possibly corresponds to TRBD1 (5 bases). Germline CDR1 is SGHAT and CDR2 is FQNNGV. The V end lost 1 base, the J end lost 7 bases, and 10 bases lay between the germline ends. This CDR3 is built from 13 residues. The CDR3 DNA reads TGTGCCAGCAGCTTAGCGCTCAGGGCTGGCTACACCTTC. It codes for CASSLALRAGYTF.

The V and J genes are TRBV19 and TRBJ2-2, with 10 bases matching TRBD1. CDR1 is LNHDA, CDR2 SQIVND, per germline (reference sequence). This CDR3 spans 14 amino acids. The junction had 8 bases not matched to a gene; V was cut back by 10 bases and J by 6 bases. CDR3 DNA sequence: TGTGCCACCCCTCGGGACAGGGGATCCGGGGAGCTGTTTTTT. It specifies CATPRDRGSGELFF.

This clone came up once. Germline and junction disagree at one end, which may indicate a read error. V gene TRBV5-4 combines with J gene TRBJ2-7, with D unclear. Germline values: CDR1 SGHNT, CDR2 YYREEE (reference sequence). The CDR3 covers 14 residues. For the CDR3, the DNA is TGTGCCAGCGGCTTGGATACCTACTCCTACGAGCAGTACTTC. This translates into CASGLDTYSYEQYF.

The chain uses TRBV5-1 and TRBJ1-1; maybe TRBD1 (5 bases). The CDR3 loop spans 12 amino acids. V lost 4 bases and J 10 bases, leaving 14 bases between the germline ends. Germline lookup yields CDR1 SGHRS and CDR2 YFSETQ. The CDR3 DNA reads TGCGCCAGCAGCGACGATGCGGGGACAGCTTTCTTT. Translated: CASSDDAGTAFF.

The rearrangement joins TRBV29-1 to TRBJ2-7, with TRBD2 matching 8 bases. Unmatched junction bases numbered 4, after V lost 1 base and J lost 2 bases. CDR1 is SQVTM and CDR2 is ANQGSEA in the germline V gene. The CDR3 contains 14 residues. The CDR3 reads CSVEAGGRTYEQYF. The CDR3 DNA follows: TGCAGCGTTGAAGCGGGAGGGCGGACCTACGAGCAGTACTTC.

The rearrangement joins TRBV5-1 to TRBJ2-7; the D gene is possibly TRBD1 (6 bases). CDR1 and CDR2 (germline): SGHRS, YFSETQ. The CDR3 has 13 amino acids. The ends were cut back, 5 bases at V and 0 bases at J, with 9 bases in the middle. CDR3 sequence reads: CASRQGSSYEQYF. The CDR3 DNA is TGCGCCAGCAGACAGGGAAGCTCCTACGAGCAGTACTTC.